The sequence of this T cell receptor (beta chain) was determined in a study of blood T cell repertoires in COVID-19. About the research overall: Samples came from the United States, Italy and Spain, spanning acute and convalescent COVID-19.

CDR1 is SGDLS and CDR2 is YYNGEE in the germline V gene. The length of the CDR3 is 15 residues. The V end was cut by 0 bases, the J end by 5 bases, with 11 bases between. Under the authors' procedure: Amplifying reference gene primers gave estimates of nucleated cell counts. Some clones are missing from TCRdb's copy, which holds only in-frame ones; the method was immunoSEQ multiplex PCR. From that table come the V and J calls and clone size; the DNA was used to work out D and trimming. The table has fewer than 250,000 clones, approximately 80% seen once. A few counts support this clone. This sample includes further DNA sequences coding for the same CDR3.

The clonotype was recovered from a woman in her 70s with acute or convalescent COVID-19. Material for sequencing was peripheral blood. The rearrangement joins TRBV9 to TRBJ1-4; D remains ambiguous. CDR3 bases: TGTGCCAGCAGCGTAGGGGCAGGATTAAATGAAAAACTGTTTTTT. Protein sequence: CASSVGAGLNEKLFF.